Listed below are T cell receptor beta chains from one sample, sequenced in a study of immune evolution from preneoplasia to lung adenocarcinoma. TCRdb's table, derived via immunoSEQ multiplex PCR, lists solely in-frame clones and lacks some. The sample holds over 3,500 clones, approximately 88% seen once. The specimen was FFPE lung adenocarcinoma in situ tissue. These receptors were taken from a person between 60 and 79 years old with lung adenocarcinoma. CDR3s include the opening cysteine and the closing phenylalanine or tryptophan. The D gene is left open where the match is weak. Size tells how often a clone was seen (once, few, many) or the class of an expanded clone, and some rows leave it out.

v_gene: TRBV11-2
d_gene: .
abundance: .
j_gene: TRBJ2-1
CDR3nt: TGTGCCAGCAGCTTGGAGGGTTACAATGAGCAGTTCTTC
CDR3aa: CASSLEGYNEQFF

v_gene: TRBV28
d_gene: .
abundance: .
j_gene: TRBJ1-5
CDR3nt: TGTGCCAGCACCCGGGACCCTGGGAATCAGCCCCAGCATTTT
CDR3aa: CASTRDPGNQPQHF

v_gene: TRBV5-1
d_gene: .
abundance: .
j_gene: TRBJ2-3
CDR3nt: TGCGCCAGCAGCTTGGGGTCGACCGCGATTGTGGATACGCAGTATTTT
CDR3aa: CASSLGSTAIVDTQYF

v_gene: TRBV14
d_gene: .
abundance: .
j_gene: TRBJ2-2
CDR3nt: TGTGCCAGCAGCCAAGTTCTGGGAGCCACCGGGGAGCTGTTTTTT
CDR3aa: CASSQVLGATGELFF

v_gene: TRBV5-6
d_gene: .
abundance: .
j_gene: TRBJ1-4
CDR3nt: TGTGCCAGCAGCCTCGAGTGGGGAAGTGAAAAACTGTTTTTT
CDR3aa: CASSLEWGSEKLFF

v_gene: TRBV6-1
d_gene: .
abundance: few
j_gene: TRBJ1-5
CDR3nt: TGTGCCAGCACTGGTCGGAGCAATCAGCCCCAGCATTTT
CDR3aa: CASTGRSNQPQHF

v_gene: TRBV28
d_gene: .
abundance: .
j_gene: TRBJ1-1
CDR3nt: TGTGCCAGCAGTCCCCCGGGTCAGGGAGGCGCTGAAGCTTTCTTT
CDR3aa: CASSPPGQGGAEAFF

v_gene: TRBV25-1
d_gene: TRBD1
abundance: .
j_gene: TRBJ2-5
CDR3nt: TGTGCCAGCAGTGGACAGGGGGCGGAGACCCAGTACTTC
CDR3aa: CASSGQGAETQYF

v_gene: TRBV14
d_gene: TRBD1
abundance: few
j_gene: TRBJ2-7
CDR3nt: TGTGCCAGCAGCGAAGGGACAGGGGGGATCAACGAGCAGTACTTC
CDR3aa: CASSEGTGGINEQYF

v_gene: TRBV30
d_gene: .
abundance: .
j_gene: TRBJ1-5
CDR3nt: TGTGCCTGGAGTGTCGGGACGTCCCAGCCCCAGCATTTT
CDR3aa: CAWSVGTSQPQHF

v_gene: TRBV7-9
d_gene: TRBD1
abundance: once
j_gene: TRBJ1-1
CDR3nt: TGTGCCAGCAGCTTGGGGACAGGGGAAGCTTTCTTT
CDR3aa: CASSLGTGEAFF